This T cell receptor (beta chain) is from a study of T-cell memory formation after mild COVID-19 (dated by TCRdb to the early 2020s). Concerning the study at large: TCR sequence clusters from the two donors were largely donor specific. In two donors, T-cell clones that expanded and contracted after mild COVID-19 were tracked by sequencing TCRalpha and TCRbeta repertoires over time. The cohort comprised two young, previously healthy adult volunteers, one female and one male. What the authors observed across the whole study: Contracting CD4+ clones turned up mainly in the CM and EM memory subsets, whereas EMRA was where CD8+ clones were enriched. The study included only a couple of mild cases, and larger cohorts that include severe cases with pre-infection samples were judged to be necessary. Balanced CD4/CD8 phenotypes were observed for clones contracting from day 15 to 85, whereas a bias towards CD4+ was observed for a second wave of clones expanding from day 15 to 37. Some responding clones were detected in pre-infection memory, suggesting pre-existing cross-reactive memory T cells joined the SARS-CoV-2 response. SARS-CoV-2 specificity of the second-wave clones peaking on day 37 was not confirmed.

Ten or more counts support this clonotype. It has no known antigen specificity. No quality values exist for individual bases; no much larger clone is one base distant. Between the V and J ends, shortened by 7 bases and 0 bases respectively, the junction contains 13 bases. The germline V gene provides CDR1 SGHTA and CDR2 FQGTGA. Including cysteine and phenylalanine, the CDR3 has 15 amino acids. The DNA shown is the 45-base CDR3, in frame from base 1. Ficoll-Paque density gradient centrifugation was the method used to isolate PBMCs. The run used an Illumina NovaSeq 6000. cDNA libraries for TCRalpha and TCRbeta were prepared by 5'RACE using constant-segment primers, with sample barcodes and unique molecular identifiers added. Trizol reagent was used to extract RNA from every sample. The libraries were amplified in two PCR steps, and the second step added a second sample barcode and Illumina TruSeq adapters. Sequencing of libraries was performed on an Illumina NovaSeq with 2 x 150 bp paired-end reads. As for how the authors treated the data: The reads were demultiplexed and collapsed into UMI-guided consensus sequences using migec v1.2.7. Using mixcr v2.1.11, UMI consensuses were aligned to TRA and TRB V and J templates and then assembled into clonotypes. A clonotype was counted as expanded or contracted only if both edgeR and NoisET called the change significant, with noise models trained on biological replicates. For edgeR calls, a false discovery rate-adjusted p below 0.01 and a log2 fold-change threshold of 1 were applied. As an exploratory analysis of dynamics, PCA with hierarchical clustering was applied to max-normalized trajectories of the 1000 most abundant clonotypes. Each responding clone was given a CD4 or CD8 phenotype based on the CD4+ and CD8+ repertoires, which had been sequenced separately. The public reads were reprocessed in TCRdb via fastp at Q25 and MiXCR, keeping in-frame beta chains. One record per CDR3 amino acid sequence lists the most common genes and DNA. The V and J calls reflect TCRdb's pipeline rather than the authors' work. Counted in this sample were under 450,000 distinct CDR3 sequences; roughly an eighth of them appeared once. The ten largest clones capture less than 25% of the sample.

The sequence is built from TRBV7-3 and TRBJ1-5; a weak D assignment points to TRBD1 (6 bases agree). Sequenced: PBMCs or a T cell subset sorted from them (not recorded which). This receptor was taken from a man aged 18 to 29 who had mild COVID-19 (a few samples of this study predate the infection). The sample titles of this study are shuffled in the database, so cell type and time point are left out; the donor was told from shared clones. The DNA is as follows: TGTGCCAGCAACCAGGACAGCCATAGCAATCAGCCCCAGCATTTT. Its protein is CASNQDSHSNQPQHF.